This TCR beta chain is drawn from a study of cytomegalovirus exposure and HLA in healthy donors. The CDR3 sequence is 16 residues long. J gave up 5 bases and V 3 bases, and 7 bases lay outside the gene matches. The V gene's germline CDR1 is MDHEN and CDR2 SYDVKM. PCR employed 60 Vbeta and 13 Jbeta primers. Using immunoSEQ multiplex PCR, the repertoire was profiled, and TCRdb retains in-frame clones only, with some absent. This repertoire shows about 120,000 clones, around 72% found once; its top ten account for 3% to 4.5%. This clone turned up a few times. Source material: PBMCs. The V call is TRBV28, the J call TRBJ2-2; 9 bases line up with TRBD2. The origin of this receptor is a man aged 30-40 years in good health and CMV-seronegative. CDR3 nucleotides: TGTGCCAGCAGTTTTTTTCTTAGCGGGGGAACCGGGGAGCTGTTTTTT. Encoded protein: CASSFFLSGGTGELFF.